The rows below give T cell receptor beta chains drawn from one sample of a study of blood T cells in healthy people across ages. From the 5' RACE reads, TCRdb called clonotypes with MiXCR, one entry per CDR3 protein. The sample records 650,000 to 1,000,000 distinct CDR3 sequences, roughly 40% being singletons. Sequenced input: blood. The receptors derive from a man between 18 and 29 years old in good health. CDR3s include the opening cysteine and the closing phenylalanine or tryptophan. Fields, in order: D gene, V gene, J gene, clone size, CDR3 DNA, CDR3 protein. D genes are given only for firm matches. Rows may omit the clone size; those that give it use once, few, many or a size class.

>.|TRBV10-3|TRBJ2-1|few
TGTGCCATCAGTGAGTCAGGCCAGGGAATGAGAAATGAGCAGTTCTTC
CAISESGQGMRNEQFF
>.|TRBV12-3/TRBV12-4|TRBJ2-4|.
TGTGCCAGCAGTTTTGGGCTAGAACGAAACATTCAGTACTTC
CASSFGLERNIQYF
>TRBD1|TRBV4-1|TRBJ2-2|few
TGCGCCAGCAGCCAAGTTTCGGGACAGGGGAAGGACGGCGGGGAGCTGTTTTTT
CASSQVSGQGKDGGELFF
>TRBD1|TRBV7-8|TRBJ2-6|many
TGTGCCAGCAGCTTACCACAGGGGGGATTCTCTGGGGCCAACGTCCTGACTTTC
CASSLPQGGFSGANVLTF
>TRBD1|TRBV20-1|TRBJ2-7|few
TGCAGTGCTAGAACAGGGGATCCCTACGAGCAGTACTTC
CSARTGDPYEQYF
>.|TRBV12-3/TRBV12-4|TRBJ1-5|.
TGTGCCAGCAGTTTTTGGGAAGGGGACGTAAATCAGCCCCAGCATTTT
CASSFWEGDVNQPQHF
>.|TRBV5-6|TRBJ2-5|.
TGTGCCAGCAGCTCGCTCAGCGATAGGTACGGGGAGACCCAGTACTTC
CASSSLSDRYGETQYF
>TRBD1|TRBV5-1|TRBJ2-7|many
TGCGCCAGCAGCTGGGACAGACCTCCCAACGAGCAGTACTTC
CASSWDRPPNEQYF
>.|TRBV6-2/TRBV6-3|TRBJ2-7|once
TGTGCCAGCAAACCGGACGCGGAGTCCTGCGAGCAGTACTTC
CASKPDAESCEQYF
>.|TRBV5-1|TRBJ1-1|few
TGCGCCAGCAGCTTGGGCAGGAAGGACACTGAAGCTTTCTTT
CASSLGRKDTEAFF
>.|TRBV7-2|TRBJ1-1|.
TGTGCCAGCAGCAAGCAGGGTAGAACTGAAGCTTTCTTT
CASSKQGRTEAFF
>.|TRBV5-1|TRBJ1-1|once
TGCGCCAGCAGCTTGGTGAGGGAGAACGCTGAAGCTTTCTTT
CASSLVRENAEAFF
>.|TRBV4-3|TRBJ2-1|many
TGCGCCAGCAGCCAAGGTACGGGGGCAACCAATGAGCAGTTCTTC
CASSQGTGATNEQFF
>.|TRBV2|TRBJ1-4|.
TGTGCCAGCAGGCAGGGACGGAAAAAACTGTTTTTT
CASRQGRKKLFF
>.|TRBV28|TRBJ2-6|few
TGTGCCAGCAGTTACCGGGGAGCTGGGGCCAACGTCCTGACTTTC
CASSYRGAGANVLTF
>.|TRBV14|TRBJ2-1|.
TGTGCCAGCAGCCCGGGGTTTCGTCGGTCCTACAATGAGCAGTTCTTC
CASSPGFRRSYNEQFF
>TRBD1|TRBV18|TRBJ2-3|.
TGTGCCAGCTCAATTCTGACAGGGCCCACAGATACGCAGTATTTT
CASSILTGPTDTQYF
>.|TRBV7-2|TRBJ2-1|.
TGTGCCAGCAGGTGGGGGCCCTCGAACAAGGAGCAGTTCTTC
CASRWGPSNKEQFF
>TRBD1|TRBV7-8|TRBJ2-7|.
TGTGCCAGCAGCTTGGGTGCCGGGACAGGGGGCATGTACGAGCAGTACTTC
CASSLGAGTGGMYEQYF
>.|TRBV5-1|TRBJ1-1|.
TGCGCCAGCAGCTCCGGGGCGAGACAGGCTTACACTGAAGCTTTCTTT
CASSSGARQAYTEAFF
>.|TRBV7-2|TRBJ1-5|.
TGTGCCAGCACCCCTACCCCCGGGTCTCAGCCCCAGCATTTT
CASTPTPGSQPQHF
>.|TRBV7-2|TRBJ2-5|.
TGTGCCAGCAGCTTAGGTAGCGTGGAGACCCAGTACTTC
CASSLGSVETQYF
>.|TRBV29-1|TRBJ2-1|.
TGCAGCGTTTCGGGGGCCTCCTACAATGAGCAGTTCTTC
CSVSGASYNEQFF
>TRBD1|TRBV12-3/TRBV12-4|TRBJ2-1|.
TGTGCCAGCACCGTATACAGGGGAGATGAGCAGTTCTTC
CASTVYRGDEQFF
>.|TRBV11-2|TRBJ2-7|few
TGTGCCAGCAGCCCGTTTAGGGGGTTCTACAATGAGCAGTACTTC
CASSPFRGFYNEQYF
>.|TRBV3-1|TRBJ2-3|.
TGTGCCAGCAGCCCGCGGGGGCTTGGAGATACGCAGTATTTT
CASSPRGLGDTQYF
>TRBD2|TRBV2|TRBJ2-3|few
TGTGCCAGCAGTCTACCGGGACTAGCGGGGGGGTCCTCGTCTACGCAGTATTTT
CASSLPGLAGGSSSTQYF